This T cell receptor (beta chain) comes out of a study of beta chain features in type 1 diabetes listed by TCRdb under 2018. For the wider study: Mean age, gender distribution, total cell number and subset yield were not different between patients and healthy donors. Naive and central memory subsets were obtained from all 30 or so donors, but regulatory and stem cell-like memory subsets were isolated from only 8 patients and roughly eight healthy donors. A total of around 110,000,000 sorted cells were examined across all samples, and RNA yield correlated strongly with the number of cells per subset. In the study, TCRB repertoires of sorted circulating CD4+ T cell subsets from recently diagnosed type 1 diabetes patients were compared with those of matched healthy donors. The research as a whole found: Shorter templates might have been favored by PCR, but patient and control samples were amplified and corrected together, so both groups would have been affected equally by any skew. Type 1 diabetes patients showed a moderate but significant shortening of TCRB CDR3 length in all four CD4+ subsets. Naive, central memory and regulatory TCRB repertoires appeared more similar among patients than among healthy donors. Because the HLA sub-analyses included only small numbers of individuals, any influence of HLA type on TCRB rearrangement was left unresolved. Because cDNA was sequenced instead of genomic DNA, activated cells with high expression could be over-represented, although the groups did not differ in activation or CD3 levels. At VDJ recombination sites, type 1 diabetes patients had fewer insertions and more deleted nucleotides, which implies abnormalities in thymic rearrangement.

Comment on this clone: Its recognized antigen is unknown. Base qualities are missing; no much larger clone stands one base away.

Germline trimming: 7 bases from V, 4 bases from J; junction bases outside gene matches: 10. Based on the germline V gene (reference sequence), the CDR1 and CDR2 sequences are LNHDA and SQIVND. Including the terminal cysteine and phenylalanine, the CDR3 comprises 15 residues. The DNA shown is the 45-base CDR3, in frame from base 1. The High Capacity cDNA Reverse Transcription Kit was used to reverse transcribe all of the isolated RNA, meaning that expressed TCRB transcripts were what got sequenced. Naive, central memory and regulatory T cell samples underwent deep immunoSEQ sequencing, averaging roughly 3.3 million total reads per sample. Sorted cells were lysed in RLT buffer and RNA was extracted with DNase-treated RNeasy Micro or Mini kits, depending on cell number. Each cell subset was processed on its own to prevent cross-contamination, while patient and healthy donor samples were processed together. The immunoSEQ multiplex PCR was used to amplify TCRB sequences from cDNA, generating 87-bp fragments that spanned the CDR3 region. Sequencing of the amplicons was done on the Illumina HiSeq platform. The original methods were these. Synthetic template baselines were used to correct PCR bias computationally, reads within Hamming distance 2 were collapsed together, and singletons that could not be merged were discarded. Reads were aligned against IMGT so that V, D and J genes, CDR3 length and insertions or deletions at six rearrangement sites could be assigned. Within each subset, clonotype counts were normalized to sorted cell number, and only after that were true diversity and Gini coefficients computed with the tcR R package. The overlap coefficient, calculated on TCRB nucleotide sequences, was used to quantify repertoire sharing. Out-of-frame TCRB sequences from naive cells were analyzed to stand in for the pre-selection repertoire. This is the immuneACCESS table as TCRdb keeps it, with only in-frame sequences that have V and J called. A part of the clones is gone; compared with another copy, unresolved V genes explain less than half, and the rest is unexplained. That table furnishes V, J and clone size, whereas the DNA furnished D and trimming. Recorded for this sample are 250,000 to 300,000 clones; less than 30% of them occurred a single time. The top ten constitute approximately 0.011% of the sample.

Each donor gave one peripheral blood draw, averaging around 0.11 L, which was collected into heparinised tubes. Naive, central memory, regulatory and stem cell-like memory CD4+ T cells were sorted on a BD FACSAria II using a panel including CD45RO, CCR7, CD25, CD127, CD95 and CD27. All sorted populations exceeded 95% purity. Right away, PBMCs were isolated by Lymphoprep density gradient centrifugation and were stained directly, with no culture step. To minimize batch effects, samples were stained and sorted in pairs, one healthy donor with one patient per experiment. Sequencing was performed on naive CD4+ T cells from blood. Read against the paper, the sample's cell subset or site label means: true naive CD4+ T cells. The V and J genes are TRBV19 and TRBJ1-5, with 7 junctional bases fitting TRBD1. The source is a woman aged 25 to 39 with type 1 diabetes. This receptor carries the CDR3 CASTPDRPFNQPQHF. The nucleotide sequence is given as TGTGCCAGTACTCCGGACAGGCCGTTTAATCAGCCCCAGCATTTT.